This passage covers 18 T cell receptor beta chains from one sample sequenced in a study of T cell changes during pregnancy in multiple sclerosis. TCRdb's copy holds only in-frame clones and misses some; the assay was immunoSEQ multiplex PCR. The sample has around 69,000 clones, 85% to 95% seen once. The sequences come from peripheral blood, collected in the third trimester of pregnancy. Every receptor here comes from a female donor in good health, enrolled as a control in a pregnancy study.

This clone was found a few times. The CDR3 here is CASSYLYEQYF. The CDR3 DNA follows: TGTGCCAGCAGTTACCTCTACGAGCAGTACTTC. V usage is TRBV6-6 and J usage is TRBJ2-7; the D is unclear. The CDR3 sequence is 11 residues long. CDR1 is MNHNY, CDR2 SVGAGI, per germline (reference sequence). Trimming removed 2 bases from V and 3 bases from J, with 2 bases in between.

V usage is TRBV7-9 and J usage is TRBJ2-3; a weak D match, TRBD1 (6 bases). CDR1 is SEHNR, CDR2 FQNEAQ, per germline (reference sequence). With 8 bases removed from V and 2 bases from J, the gap between germline ends came to 14 bases. The CDR3 contains 14 residues. Here the CDR3 reads CASEGGQTTDTQYF. The CDR3 DNA reads TGTGCCAGCGAAGGAGGACAGACCACAGATACGCAGTATTTT. The whole variable domain, filled in from reference TRBV7-9 and TRBJ2-3, reads DTGVSQNPRHKITKRGQNVTFRCDPISEHNRLYWYRQTLGQGPEFLTYFQNEAQLEKSRLLSDRFSAERPKGSFSTLEIQRTEQGDSAMYLCASEGGQTTDTQYFGPGTRLTVL.

This clone was seen once. The rearrangement links TRBV9 to TRBJ2-1, with 7 bases identical to TRBD1. CDR1 and CDR2 from the germline V gene are SGDLS and YYNGEE. Trimming removed 0 bases from V and 7 bases from J; junction bases left unmatched: 7. The CDR3 covers 15 residues. CDR3 residues: CASSVGGTVYNEQFF. The CDR3 region has the DNA TGTGCCAGCAGCGTAGGGGGGACAGTTTATAATGAGCAGTTCTTC.

This rearrangement joins TRBV30 to TRBJ2-5; 7 nucleotides agree with TRBD2. Germline V gene lookup returns CDR1 GTSNPN and CDR2 SVGIG (reference sequence). The CDR3 runs to 14 residues. The V segment lost 3 bases and the J segment 11 bases; nucleotides outside the gene matches: 15. Here the CDR3 DNA reads TGTGCCTGGAGGGTTTATGCGGGAGCCGGGGAGCAGTACTTC. Encoded protein: CAWRVYAGAGEQYF.

In nucleotides, the CDR3 is TGCGCCAGCAGCTTGTTCAGCGGGAGATTTGCAGATACGCAGTATTTT. Its protein is CASSLFSGRFADTQYF. The gene calls are TRBV5-1 and TRBJ2-3, with 8 bases that match TRBD2. Germline V gives CDR1 SGHRS, CDR2 YFSETQ. Trimming took 1 base from V and 4 from J; bases not matched to a gene: 8. CDR3 length: 16 residues.

This chain links TRBV15 with TRBJ1-4; perhaps TRBD1 as D (5 bases). The V and J ends lost 5 bases and 8 bases respectively, with 15 bases between them. Per the germline V gene, CDR1 is LNHNV and CDR2 is YYDKDF (reference sequence). The CDR3 has 14 amino acids. The CDR3 DNA reads TGTGCCACCAGCTGGGGGGACCCCCGGGAAAAACTGTTTTTT. Protein sequence: CATSWGDPREKLFF.

The V and J genes are TRBV18 and TRBJ1-1, with D uncertain. Germline V gene data show CDR1 as KGHSH and CDR2 as LQKENI. The CDR3 is made up of 11 amino acids. Trimming removed 6 bases from V and 10 bases from J, with 12 bases in between. DNA of the CDR3: TGTGCCAGCTCCCCGGACCGGGGAGCTTTCTTT. Translated: CASSPDRGAFF.

V gene TRBV9 combines with J gene TRBJ2-3, with 7 positions matching TRBD1. Looked up from germline, CDR1 is SGDLS and CDR2 is YYNGEE. V trimming: 2 bases; J trimming: 2 bases; junction bases outside the gene matches: 2. The CDR3 covers 14 residues. This CDR3 is CASSVGQHTDTQYF. DNA for the CDR3: TGTGCCAGCAGCGTGGGACAGCACACAGATACGCAGTATTTT.

Written as DNA, the CDR3 is TGTGCCAGCAGTCTACAGGGGGATAACTATGGCTACACCTTC. Encoded protein: CASSLQGDNYGYTF. The chain combines TRBV6-6 with TRBJ1-2; TRBD1 aligns across 8 bases. J was trimmed by 1 base and V by 5 bases; bases with no gene match: 3. Germline loops: CDR1 MNHNY, CDR2 SVGAGI (reference sequence). This CDR3 contains 14 residues.

The chain combines TRBV5-1 with TRBJ2-7; TRBD1 matches 8 bases. Unmatched junction bases numbered 3, after V lost 3 bases and J lost 1 base. The CDR3 has 14 amino acids. Germline values: CDR1 SGHRS, CDR2 YFSETQ. CDR3 nucleotides: TGCGCCAGCAGCTCCGGGACAGGTTCCTACGAGCAGTACTTC. This sequence encodes CASSSGTGSYEQYF.

This rearrangement joins TRBV5-1 to TRBJ2-3; tentative D call: TRBD2 (5 bases). The V end was cut by 6 bases, the J end by 6 bases, with 17 bases between. This CDR3 contains 14 residues. CDR1 is SGHRS, CDR2 YFSETQ, per germline. This CDR3 reads CASTPAGVGDTQYF. Here the CDR3 DNA reads TGCGCCAGCACCCCGGCGGGTGTTGGTGATACGCAGTATTTT.

The genes are TRBV7-2 and TRBJ1-2; 9 bases align to TRBD1. The germline V gene has CDR1 SGHTA and CDR2 FQGNSA. V shed 4 bases, J shed 2 bases, and the junction held 5 bases outside the gene matches. This CDR3 is built from 15 residues. The CDR3 sequence is CASSSRQGVNYGYTF. DNA for the CDR3: TGTGCCAGCAGCTCGCGACAGGGGGTGAACTATGGCTACACCTTC.

V is TRBV2 and J is TRBJ2-7, with D perhaps matching TRBD1 (6 bases). The CDR3 spans 12 residues. Trimming removed 4 bases at V and 4 bases at J, with 8 bases between. Germline assignment: CDR1 SNHLY and CDR2 FYNNEI. The CDR3 is CASSATGYEQYF. The CDR3 bases are TGTGCCAGCAGTGCCACAGGGTACGAGCAGTACTTC.

In the case of this clone: Other nucleotide sequences from this sample produce the same CDR3. The chain couples TRBV29-1 to TRBJ2-1; 8 nucleotides align to TRBD1. Trimming cost V 7 bases and J 6 bases; bases outside gene matches: 5. Germline V lookup: CDR1 SQVTM, CDR2 ANQGSEA. The CDR3 is 12 amino acids. CDR3 region: CSGGQGRNEQFF. CDR3 DNA sequence: TGCAGCGGCGGACAGGGTCGCAATGAGCAGTTCTTC.

J is TRBJ2-1 and V is TRBV7-9; 8 positions match TRBD1. The J segment lost 5 bases and the V segment lost 3 bases, leaving 6 bases of the junction unmatched. Per the germline V gene, CDR1 is SEHNR and CDR2 is FQNEAQ (reference sequence). The CDR3 runs 15 residues. This chain's CDR3 is CASSFGQGPHNEQFF. Here the CDR3 DNA reads TGTGCCAGCAGCTTCGGACAGGGCCCCCACAATGAGCAGTTCTTC. The variable domain in full, completed from reference TRBV7-9 and TRBJ2-1, reads DTGVSQNPRHKITKRGQNVTFRCDPISEHNRLYWYRQTLGQGPEFLTYFQNEAQLEKSRLLSDRFSAERPKGSFSTLEIQRTEQGDSAMYLCASSFGQGPHNEQFFGPGTRLTVL.

The chain employs TRBV4-3 and TRBJ2-3; 11 bases are shared with TRBD2. Germline V gene sequence: CDR1 LGHNA, CDR2 YSLEER. This CDR3 is 16 amino acids long. The V segment lost 3 bases and the J segment 2 bases; nucleotides outside the gene matches: 4. The CDR3 DNA is TGCGCCAGCAGCCAGGGTAGCGGGAGGGCCACAGATACGCAGTATTTT. Translated, it gives CASSQGSGRATDTQYF.

This chain uses TRBV19 with TRBJ2-3, with 9 nucleotides matching TRBD2. Germline-derived CDR1 and CDR2 are LNHDA and SQIVND (reference sequence). The CDR3 covers 14 residues. V was clipped by 4 bases and J by 8 bases; unmatched bases: 7. CDR3 protein: CASSSGGGEGTQYF. The DNA for the CDR3 is TGTGCCAGTAGTAGCGGGGGGGGCGAGGGTACGCAGTATTTT.

This chain connects TRBV5-6 to TRBJ2-1, with D possibly matching TRBD2 (7 bases). V gave up 1 base and J gave up 6 bases, with 20 bases separating them. The CDR3 covers 17 residues. Germline lookup yields CDR1 SGHDT and CDR2 YYEEEE. CDR3: CASSLFSGGLLFNEQFF. The CDR3 coding sequence is TGTGCCAGCAGCTTGTTTTCCGGGGGGCTTTTGTTCAATGAGCAGTTCTTC.